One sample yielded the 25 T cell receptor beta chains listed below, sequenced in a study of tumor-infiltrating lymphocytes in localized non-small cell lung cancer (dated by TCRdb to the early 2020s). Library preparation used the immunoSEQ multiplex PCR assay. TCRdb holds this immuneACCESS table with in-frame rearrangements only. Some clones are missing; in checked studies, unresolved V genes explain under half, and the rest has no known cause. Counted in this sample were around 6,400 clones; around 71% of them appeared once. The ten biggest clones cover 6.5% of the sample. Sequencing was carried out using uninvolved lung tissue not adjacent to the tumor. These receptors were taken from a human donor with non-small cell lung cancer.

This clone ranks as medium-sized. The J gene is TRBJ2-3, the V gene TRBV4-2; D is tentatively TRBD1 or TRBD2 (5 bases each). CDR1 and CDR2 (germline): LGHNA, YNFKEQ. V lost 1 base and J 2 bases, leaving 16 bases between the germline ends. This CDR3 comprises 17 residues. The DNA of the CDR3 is TGTGCCAGCAGCCAAGGGGGGACCCGGGTCCCCACAGATACGCAGTATTTT. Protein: CASSQGGTRVPTDTQYF.

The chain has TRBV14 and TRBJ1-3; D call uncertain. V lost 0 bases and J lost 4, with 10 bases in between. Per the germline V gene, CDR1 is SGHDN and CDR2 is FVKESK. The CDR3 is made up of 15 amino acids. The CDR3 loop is CASSQDWVRGNTIYF. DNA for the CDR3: TGTGCCAGCAGCCAAGATTGGGTGAGGGGAAACACCATATATTTT.

The CDR3 coding sequence is TGTGCCAGCAGCTCCGGGACTGGGGGAGGAGATACGCAGTATTTT. This sequence encodes CASSSGTGGGDTQYF. The J gene is TRBJ2-3, the V gene TRBV7-7; a possible D gene is TRBD2 (6 bases). V was trimmed by 4 bases and J by 5 bases, leaving 16 bases between them. CDR3 length equals 15 residues. Germline values: CDR1 SSHAT, CDR2 FNYEAQ (reference sequence).

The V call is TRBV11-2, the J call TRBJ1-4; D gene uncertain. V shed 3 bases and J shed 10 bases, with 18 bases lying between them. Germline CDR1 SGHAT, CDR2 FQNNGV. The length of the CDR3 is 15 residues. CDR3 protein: CASSFNGLMGAKLFF. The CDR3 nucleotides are TGTGCCAGCAGCTTTAACGGCTTGATGGGTGCAAAACTGTTTTTT.

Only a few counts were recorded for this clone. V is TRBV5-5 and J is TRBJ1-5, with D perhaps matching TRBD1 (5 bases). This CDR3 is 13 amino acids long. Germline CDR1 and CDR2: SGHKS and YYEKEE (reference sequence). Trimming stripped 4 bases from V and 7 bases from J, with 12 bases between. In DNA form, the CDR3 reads TGTGCCAGCAGCAAGACAGCGGCCCAGCCCCAGCATTTT. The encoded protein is CASSKTAAQPQHF.

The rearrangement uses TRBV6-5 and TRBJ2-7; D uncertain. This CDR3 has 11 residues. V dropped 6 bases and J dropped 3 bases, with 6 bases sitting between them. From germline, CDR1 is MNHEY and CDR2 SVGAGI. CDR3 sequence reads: CASRQNYEQYF. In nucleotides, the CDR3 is TGTGCCAGCAGACAGAACTACGAGCAGTACTTC.

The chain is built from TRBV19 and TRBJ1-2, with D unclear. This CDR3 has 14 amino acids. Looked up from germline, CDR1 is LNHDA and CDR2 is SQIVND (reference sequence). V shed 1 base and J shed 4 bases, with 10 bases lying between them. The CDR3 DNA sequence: TGTGCCAGTAGTATAGGGGCCGGCGGCTATGGCTACACCTTC. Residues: CASSIGAGGYGYTF. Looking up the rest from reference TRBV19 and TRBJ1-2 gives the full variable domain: DGGITQSPKYLFRKEGQNVTLSCEQNLNHDAMYWYRQDPGQGLRLIYYSQIVNDFQKGDIAEGYSVSREKKESFPLTVTSAQKNPTAFYLCASSIGAGGYGYTFGSGTRLTVV.

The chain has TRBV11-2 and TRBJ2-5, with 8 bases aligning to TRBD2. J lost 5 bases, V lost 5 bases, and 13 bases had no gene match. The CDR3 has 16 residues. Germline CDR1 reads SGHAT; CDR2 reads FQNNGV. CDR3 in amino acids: CASSRNSGGPLETQYF. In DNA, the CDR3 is TGTGCCAGCAGCCGCAACAGCGGGGGACCCTTGGAGACCCAGTACTTC.

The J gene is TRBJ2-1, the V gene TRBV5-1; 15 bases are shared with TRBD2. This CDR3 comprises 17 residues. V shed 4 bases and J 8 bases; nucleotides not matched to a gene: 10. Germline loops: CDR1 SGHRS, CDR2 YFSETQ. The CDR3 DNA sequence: TGCGCCAGCAGCCTCCGGACTAGCGGGGGGGAAGTCCATGAGCAGTTCTTC. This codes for CASSLRTSGGEVHEQFF.

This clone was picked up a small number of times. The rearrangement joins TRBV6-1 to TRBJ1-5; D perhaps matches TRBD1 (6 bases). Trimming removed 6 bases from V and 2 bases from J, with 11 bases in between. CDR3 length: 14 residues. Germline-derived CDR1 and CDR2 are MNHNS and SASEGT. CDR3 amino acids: CASRQRTGNQPQHF. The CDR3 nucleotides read TGTGCCAGCAGGCAACGGACAGGCAATCAGCCCCAGCATTTT.

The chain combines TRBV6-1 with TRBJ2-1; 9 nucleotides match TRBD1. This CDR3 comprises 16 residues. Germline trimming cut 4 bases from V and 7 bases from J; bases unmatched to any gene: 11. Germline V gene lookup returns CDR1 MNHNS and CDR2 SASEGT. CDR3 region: CASSVYGQGTRNEQFF. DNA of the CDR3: TGTGCCAGCAGTGTTTATGGACAGGGGACCCGTAATGAGCAGTTCTTC.

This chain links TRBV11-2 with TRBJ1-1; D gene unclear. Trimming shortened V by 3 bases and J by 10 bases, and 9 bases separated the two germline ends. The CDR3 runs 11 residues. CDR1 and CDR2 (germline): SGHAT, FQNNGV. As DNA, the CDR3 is TGTGCCAGCAGCTTGGAGGGTGGAGCTTTCTTT. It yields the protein CASSLEGGAFF.

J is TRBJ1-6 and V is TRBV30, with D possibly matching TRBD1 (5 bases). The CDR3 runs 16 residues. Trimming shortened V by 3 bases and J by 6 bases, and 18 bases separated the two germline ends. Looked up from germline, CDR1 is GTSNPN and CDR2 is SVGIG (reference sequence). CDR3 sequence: CAWRAWGRRGNSPLHF. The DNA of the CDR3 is TGTGCCTGGAGGGCGTGGGGCAGGAGGGGTAATTCACCCCTCCACTTT. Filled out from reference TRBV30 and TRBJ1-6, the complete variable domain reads SQTIHQWPATLVQPVGSPLSLECTVEGTSNPNLYWYRQAAGRGLQLLFYSVGIGQISSEVPQNLSASRPQDRQFILSSKKLLLSDSGFYLCAWRAWGRRGNSPLHFGNGTRLTVT.

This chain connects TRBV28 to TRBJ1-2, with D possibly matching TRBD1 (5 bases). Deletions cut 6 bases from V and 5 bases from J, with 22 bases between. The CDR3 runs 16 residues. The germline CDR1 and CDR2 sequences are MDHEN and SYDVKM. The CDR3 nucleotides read TGTGCCAGCAGCCCCCCCCTGGGGGTGGGAGGGTATGGCTACACCTTC. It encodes CASSPPLGVGGYGYTF.

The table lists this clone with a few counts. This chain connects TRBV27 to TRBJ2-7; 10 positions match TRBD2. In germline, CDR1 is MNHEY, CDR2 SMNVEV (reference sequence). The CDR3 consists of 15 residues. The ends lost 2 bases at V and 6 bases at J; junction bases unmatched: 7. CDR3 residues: CASSLGTSGIGEQYF. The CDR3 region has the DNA TGTGCCAGCAGTTTAGGTACTAGCGGGATCGGCGAGCAGTACTTC.

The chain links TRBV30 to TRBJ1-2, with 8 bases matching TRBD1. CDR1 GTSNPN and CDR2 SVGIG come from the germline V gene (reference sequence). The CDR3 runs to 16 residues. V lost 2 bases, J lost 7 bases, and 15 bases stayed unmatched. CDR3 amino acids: CAWSPQDGQGAFGYTF. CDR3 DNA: TGTGCCTGGAGTCCACAAGACGGACAGGGAGCGTTTGGCTACACCTTC.

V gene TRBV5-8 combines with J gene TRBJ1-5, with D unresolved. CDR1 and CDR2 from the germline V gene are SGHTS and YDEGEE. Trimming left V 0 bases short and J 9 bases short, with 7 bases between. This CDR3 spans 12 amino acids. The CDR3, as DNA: TGTGCCAGCAGCTTGGCTGGCGGGCCCCAGCATTTT. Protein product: CASSLAGGPQHF.

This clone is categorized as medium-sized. DNA for the CDR3: TGCAGCGTTGAATGGGGGGTCGACACTGAAGCTTTCTTT. It specifies CSVEWGVDTEAFF. The chain has TRBV29-1 and TRBJ1-1; TRBD1 might be the D (5 bases). Germline assignment: CDR1 SQVTM and CDR2 ANQGSEA. Trimming stripped 2 bases from V and 3 bases from J, with 10 bases between. CDR3 size: 13 residues.

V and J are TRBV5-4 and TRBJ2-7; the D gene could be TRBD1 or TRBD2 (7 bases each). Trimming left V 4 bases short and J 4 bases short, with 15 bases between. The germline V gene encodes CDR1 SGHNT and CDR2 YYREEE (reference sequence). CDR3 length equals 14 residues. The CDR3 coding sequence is TGTGCCAGCAGCGCCTGGCAGGGGGGGTACGAGCAGTACTTC. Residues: CASSAWQGGYEQYF.

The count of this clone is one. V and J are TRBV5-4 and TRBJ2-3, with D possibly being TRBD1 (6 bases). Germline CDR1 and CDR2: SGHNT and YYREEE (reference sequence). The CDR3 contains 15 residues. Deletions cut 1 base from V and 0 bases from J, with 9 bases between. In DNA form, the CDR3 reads TGTGCCAGCAGCTTGATCACAGGGAGCACAGATACGCAGTATTTT. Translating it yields CASSLITGSTDTQYF.

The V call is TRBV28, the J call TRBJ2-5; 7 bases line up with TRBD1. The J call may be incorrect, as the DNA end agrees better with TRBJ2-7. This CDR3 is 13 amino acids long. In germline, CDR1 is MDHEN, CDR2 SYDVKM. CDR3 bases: TGTGCCAGCAGGGGGACAGAGACCTACGAGCAGTACTTC. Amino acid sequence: CASRGTETYEQYF.

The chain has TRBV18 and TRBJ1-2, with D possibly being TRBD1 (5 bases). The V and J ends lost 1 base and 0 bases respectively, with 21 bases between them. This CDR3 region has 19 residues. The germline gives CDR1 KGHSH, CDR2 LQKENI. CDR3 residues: CASSPQGTIAQSSNYGYTF. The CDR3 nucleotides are TGTGCCAGCTCACCACAGGGGACCATAGCCCAATCTTCTAACTATGGCTACACCTTC.

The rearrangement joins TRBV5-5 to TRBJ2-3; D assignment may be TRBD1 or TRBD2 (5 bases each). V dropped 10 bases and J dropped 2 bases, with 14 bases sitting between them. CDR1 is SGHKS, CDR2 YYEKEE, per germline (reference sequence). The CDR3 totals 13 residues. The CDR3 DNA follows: TGTGCCTGTCCCGGGACCGCCACAGATACGCAGTATTTT. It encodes CACPGTATDTQYF.

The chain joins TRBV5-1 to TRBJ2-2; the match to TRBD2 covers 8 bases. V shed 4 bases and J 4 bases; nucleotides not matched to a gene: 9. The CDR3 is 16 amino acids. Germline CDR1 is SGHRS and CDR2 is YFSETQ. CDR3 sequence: CASSPPERGPTGELFF. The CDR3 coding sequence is TGCGCCAGCAGCCCCCCGGAGCGGGGGCCCACCGGGGAGCTGTTTTTT.

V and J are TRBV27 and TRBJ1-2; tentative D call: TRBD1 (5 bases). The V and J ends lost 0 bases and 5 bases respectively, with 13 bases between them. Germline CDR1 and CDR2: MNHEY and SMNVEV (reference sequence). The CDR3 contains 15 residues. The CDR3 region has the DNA TGTGCCAGCAGTTTATCGTTTGCCGCAGGGTATGGCTACACCTTC. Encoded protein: CASSLSFAAGYGYTF.